Only a few counts were recorded for the clone carrying this T cell receptor (beta chain). The antigen remains undetermined. This record belongs to a study of OX40 agonist ivuxolimab in advanced cancers. Per the germline V gene, CDR1 is MDHEN and CDR2 is SYDVKM. CDR3 length equals 19 residues. J was trimmed by 1 base and V by 3 bases; bases with no gene match: 6. Study-level results: In a subset of nonresponders, normalized T-cell clonal expansion was also low.

Profiled with immunoSEQ multiplex PCR; TCRdb holds only in-frame clones, not every one. The data contain some 63,000 clones, over 75% of them singletons. The material was CD4+ or CD8+ T cells sorted from blood, obtained in a trial of the OX40 agonist ivuxolimab. V and J are TRBV28 and TRBJ2-1; 16 bases map to TRBD2. This TCR came from an adult with an advanced solid tumor such as melanoma, head and neck, liver or kidney cancer. The CDR3 sequence: CASSLEGLAGGSSYNEQFF. The DNA for the CDR3 is TGTGCCAGCAGTTTGGAGGGACTAGCGGGAGGGTCGTCCTACAATGAGCAGTTCTTC.